This TCR beta chain was sequenced during a study of Graves' ophthalmopathy and Graves' hyperthyroidism. The CDR3 sequence is 11 residues long. Germline V lookup: CDR1 SGHTA, CDR2 FQGNSA. V lost 8 bases and J 8 bases, leaving 12 bases between the germline ends. Amplification targeted the TCR beta CDR3 regions, with RNA transcripts as the source material. HTBI primers were employed in first-round RT-PCR, then a second-round multiplex PCR followed. MiXCR, run by TCRdb on the multiplex PCR reads, gives a single entry per CDR3 protein. This sample has approximately 1.2 million distinct CDR3 sequences, with about two fifths found just once. Note on this clonotype: This may be a read error, as it is one base from a much larger clone.

This receptor was taken from an adult man with Graves' hyperthyroidism. The rearrangement uses TRBV7-2 and TRBJ1-2, with unresolved D. Material for sequencing was peripheral blood or thyroid tissue (not recorded which). The CDR3 reads CASGESYGYTF. CDR3 bases: TGTGCCAGCGGAGAAAGCTACGGCTACACCTTC. The variable domain in full, with the rest retrieved from reference TRBV7-2 and TRBJ1-2, is GAGVSQSPSNKVTEKGKDVELRCDPISGHTALYWYRQSLGQGLEFLIYFQGNSAPDKSGLPSDRFSAERTGGSVSTLTIQRTQQEDSAVYLCASGESYGYTFGSGTRLTVV.